This T cell receptor (beta chain) is drawn from a study of lymphopenia after photon versus proton radiotherapy. Regarding the study as a whole: Survival link was tested only in deceased patients; proton benefit remains a possibility.

The V gene's germline CDR1 is GTSNPN and CDR2 SVGIG (reference sequence). The junction had 2 bases not matched to a gene; V was cut back by 2 bases and J by 0 bases. CDR3 length equals 14 residues. The repertoire was sequenced with immunoSEQ multiplex PCR; TCRdb's copy has only in-frame clones and lacks some. The sample gives 30,000 to 35,000 clones, roughly 89% of which show up once; more than 6.5% is in the top ten. Remarks on this clone: Its antigen is unidentified.

The receptor was isolated from a woman in her seventies with pancreatic cancer. Some clones in this sample may be carry-over from other donors' samples. The J gene is TRBJ2-3, the V gene TRBV30, with 7 bases aligning to TRBD2. Sequences were derived from peripheral blood, sampled from a patient treated with proton-based radiotherapy. CDR3 protein: CAWSLAVSTDTQYF. CDR3 DNA sequence: TGTGCCTGGAGTCTAGCGGTGAGCACAGATACGCAGTATTTT.